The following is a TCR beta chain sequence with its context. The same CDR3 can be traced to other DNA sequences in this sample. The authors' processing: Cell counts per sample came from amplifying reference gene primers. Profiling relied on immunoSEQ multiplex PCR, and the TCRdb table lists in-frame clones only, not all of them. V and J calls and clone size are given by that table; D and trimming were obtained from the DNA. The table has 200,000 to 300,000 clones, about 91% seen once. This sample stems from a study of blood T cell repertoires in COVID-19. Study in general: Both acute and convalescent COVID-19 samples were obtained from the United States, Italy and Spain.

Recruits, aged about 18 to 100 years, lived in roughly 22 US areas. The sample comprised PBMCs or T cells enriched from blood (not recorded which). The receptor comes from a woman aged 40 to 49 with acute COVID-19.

The CDR3 coding sequence is TGTGCCAGCAGCTTGGGCCAGGTTCCTGAAGCTTTCTTT. Translated: CASSLGQVPEAFF. This sequence joins TRBV5-5 and TRBJ1-1; D unclear. Trimming stripped 0 bases from V and 6 bases from J, with 9 bases between. The CDR3 has 13 residues. The germline V gene has CDR1 SGHKS and CDR2 YYEKEE (reference sequence).